The 18 T cell receptor beta chains given below trace back to one sample, sequenced in a study of T cells in localized non-small cell lung cancer. Clones were read by immunoSEQ multiplex PCR, and TCRdb kept only the in-frame ones, dropping some. The repertoire holds 65,000 to 90,000 clones, with around three quarters as singletons. The sample here was PBMCs, taken before any cancer treatment. These receptors came from a man aged 40 to 75 with stage II squamous cell lung carcinoma.

The CDR3 nucleotides are TGTGCCATCAGCGAGACAGCCCAAGAGACCCAGTACTTC. Protein: CAISETAQETQYF. V and J are TRBV10-3 and TRBJ2-5; D possibly corresponds to TRBD1 (5 bases). Germline V gene sequence: CDR1 ENHRY, CDR2 SYGVKD. V was shortened by 6 bases and J by 1 base, with 9 bases between the two germline ends. The CDR3 totals 13 residues.

This clone occurred a few times. The chain links TRBV13 to TRBJ1-4; D is unresolved. The germline V and J ends were trimmed by 0 bases and 5 bases, with 10 bases remaining between them. CDR3 length: 15 residues. CDR1 is PRHDT, CDR2 FYEKMQ, per germline (reference sequence). The CDR3 sequence: CASSLGFDGNEKLFF. CDR3 coding DNA: TGTGCCAGCAGCTTAGGTTTCGACGGAAATGAAAAACTGTTTTTT.

In its sample, this clone was seen once. The V gene is TRBV7-9, the J gene TRBJ2-7, with D possibly TRBD2 on 5 matching bases. Germline loops: CDR1 SEHNR, CDR2 FQNEAQ (reference sequence). Trimming left V 5 bases short and J 3 bases short, with 8 bases between. This CDR3 contains 12 residues. CDR3 residues: CASSRTSYEQYF. The CDR3, as DNA: TGTGCCAGCAGCCGCACTAGCTACGAGCAGTACTTC.

The CDR3 region is CSVGARTGGFSYNEQFF. The DNA of the CDR3 is TGCAGCGTTGGAGCTAGGACAGGGGGCTTCTCCTACAATGAGCAGTTCTTC. The chain links TRBV29-1 to TRBJ2-1, with 11 positions matching TRBD1. This CDR3 is built from 17 residues. V lost 4 bases, J lost 0 bases, and 8 bases stayed unmatched. The V gene's germline CDR1 is SQVTM and CDR2 ANQGSEA.

This clone was found a few times. The chain couples TRBV7-2 to TRBJ2-1, with a possible D match to TRBD2 (6 bases). The germline CDR1 and CDR2 sequences are SGHTA and FQGNSA. Trimming shortened V by 3 bases and J by 10 bases, and 16 bases separated the two germline ends. CDR3 size: 14 residues. CDR3 residues: CASSLTGGGYEQFF. The CDR3 DNA follows: TGTGCCAGCAGCTTGACCGGGGGTGGGTACGAGCAGTTCTTC.

The rearrangement joins TRBV7-9 to TRBJ2-2, with D unclear. The CDR3 spans 14 residues. CDR1 SEHNR and CDR2 FQNEAQ come from the germline V gene (reference sequence). Trimming shortened V by 3 bases and J by 0 bases, and 5 bases separated the two germline ends. As DNA, the CDR3 is TGTGCCAGCAGCTTTGGTCCGAACACCGGGGAGCTGTTTTTT. It specifies CASSFGPNTGELFF.

CDR3 sequence: CTITQGPREQYF. CDR3 sequence (DNA): TGCACCATCACACAGGGACCTAGAGAGCAGTACTTC. This sequence joins TRBV1 and TRBJ2-7; the table assigns TRBD1, which was not confirmed against the DNA. TRBV1 constitutes a pseudogene. This CDR3 region has 12 residues.

The rearrangement uses TRBV28 and TRBJ1-5; D might be TRBD1 (5 bases). The CDR3 contains 15 residues. Per germline, CDR1 MDHEN and CDR2 SYDVKM. Between the trimmed V and J ends, which lost 7 bases and 0 bases, there was a span of 13 bases. CDR3 coding DNA: TGTGCCAGCACCCCCGCAGGGACTAGCAATCAGCCCCAGCATTTT. Its translation is CASTPAGTSNQPQHF.

Only one count was recorded for this clone. The rearrangement joins TRBV29-1 to TRBJ2-5; D perhaps matches TRBD1 (5 bases). V lost 7 bases to trimming and J lost 4 bases, with 16 bases between them. Germline CDR1 and CDR2: SQVTM and ANQGSEA. This CDR3 comprises 13 residues. The CDR3 nucleotides are TGCAGCGCGGACACTCCGAAGGGAGAGACCCAGTACTTC. It encodes CSADTPKGETQYF.

This chain links TRBV18 with TRBJ1-1; no firm D call. In germline, CDR1 is KGHSH, CDR2 LQKENI. CDR3 size: 13 residues. The germline V and J ends were trimmed by 3 bases and 5 bases, with 10 bases remaining between them. CDR3 sequence reads: CASSPALRTEAFF. Written as DNA, the CDR3 is TGTGCCAGCTCACCGGCATTGAGGACTGAAGCTTTCTTT.

The chain combines TRBV2 with TRBJ1-5; no firm D call. CDR3 length: 14 residues. The germline gives CDR1 SNHLY, CDR2 FYNNEI. V lost 1 base and J lost 6, with 10 bases in between. The CDR3, as DNA: TGTGCCAGCAGTGAAGGCCGGAGAAGTCAGCCCCAGCATTTT. Translating gives CASSEGRRSQPQHF.

The chain employs TRBV7-2 and TRBJ1-3; 7 positions agree with TRBD1. This CDR3 comprises 15 residues. Germline V lookup: CDR1 SGHTA, CDR2 FQGNSA. Trimming cost V 1 base and J 0 bases; bases outside gene matches: 0. Here the CDR3 reads CASSLDRGSGNTIYF. CDR3 DNA: TGTGCCAGCAGCTTAGACAGGGGCTCTGGAAACACCATATATTTT.

V and J are TRBV11-1 and TRBJ1-1, with 8 bases aligning to TRBD1. With V trimmed by 3 bases and J by 2 bases, 5 bases remained unmatched. The CDR3 is made up of 15 amino acids. CDR1 SGHAT and CDR2 FQDESV come from the germline V gene (reference sequence). CDR3 sequence: CASSLQGARNTEAFF. The CDR3 bases are TGTGCCAGCAGCTTGCAGGGGGCCAGAAACACTGAAGCTTTCTTT.

This chain uses TRBV30 with TRBJ1-6, with a weak D call TRBD1 (5 bases). Germline lookup yields CDR1 GTSNPN and CDR2 SVGIG (reference sequence). Between the trimmed V and J ends, which lost 5 bases and 9 bases, there was a span of 14 bases. This CDR3 spans 13 amino acids. The CDR3 protein is CAWGPGGSSPLHF. The CDR3 DNA follows: TGTGCCTGGGGGCCTGGGGGGAGTTCACCCCTCCACTTT. Variable domain in full (rest from reference TRBV30 and TRBJ1-6): SQTIHQWPATLVQPVGSPLSLECTVEGTSNPNLYWYRQAAGRGLQLLFYSVGIGQISSEVPQNLSASRPQDRQFILSSKKLLLSDSGFYLCAWGPGGSSPLHFGNGTRLTVT.

This chain links TRBV15 with TRBJ2-1, with TRBD2 matching over 7 bases. The junction had 6 bases not matched to a gene; V was cut back by 1 base and J by 12 bases. Germline values: CDR1 LNHNV, CDR2 YYDKDF (reference sequence). This CDR3 comprises 13 residues. DNA for the CDR3: TGTGCCACCAGCAGAGGTAACGGGGGGACGCAGTTCTTC. Its translation is CATSRGNGGTQFF. The full variable domain, in which reference TRBV15 and TRBJ2-1 provide the parts outside the CDR3, is DAMVIQNPRYQVTQFGKPVTLSCSQTLNHNVMYWYQQKSSQAPKLLFHYYDKDFNNEADTPDNFQSRRPNTSFCFLDIRSPGLGDTAMYLCATSRGNGGTQFFGPGTRLTVL.

This sequence joins TRBV6-1 and TRBJ2-2; TRBD2 is a possible D gene (5 bases). Trimming pared 3 bases from V and 3 bases from J, leaving 14 bases between. Germline CDR1 reads MNHNS; CDR2 reads SASEGT. The CDR3 contains 16 residues. For the CDR3, the DNA is TGTGCCAGCAGTGAGGTGGCGAGGGTGTACACCGGGGAGCTGTTTTTT. Protein: CASSEVARVYTGELFF.

This rearrangement joins TRBV28 to TRBJ2-7, with a weak D call TRBD1 (6 bases). This CDR3 is 14 amino acids long. CDR1 and CDR2 (germline): MDHEN, SYDVKM. The V end lost 3 bases, the J end lost 3 bases, and 12 bases lay between the germline ends. The CDR3 protein is CASSLQDRNYEQYF. The CDR3 DNA follows: TGTGCCAGCAGTTTGCAGGACAGAAACTACGAGCAGTACTTC.

Here the CDR3 reads CASSLGWGQLRGEQYF. The CDR3 bases are TGTGCCAGCAGCCTGGGGTGGGGACAGCTACGGGGCGAGCAGTACTTC. V usage is TRBV14 and J usage is TRBJ2-7; TRBD1 matches at 7 bases. Germline V lookup: CDR1 SGHDN, CDR2 FVKESK. CDR3 length: 16 residues. The junction had 15 bases not matched to a gene; V was cut back by 4 bases and J by 6 bases.